A single sample is the source of the 20 T cell receptor beta chains below, sequenced in a study of PD-1 blockade in classical Hodgkin lymphoma. Assay used: immunoSEQ multiplex PCR; TCRdb lists only in-frame clones, some missing. Here the sample spans 2,500 to 3,500 clones, around four fifths being singletons. Time point here: cycle 4 day 1 (C4D1), after more than five weeks of nivolumab. All the patients suffered relapse after autologous stem cell transplantation, and brentuximab vedotin exposure differed. After PBMCs were thawed, their CD8+ T cells were isolated by magnetic negative selection. The sample here was CD8+ T cells from blood, taken before the fourth cycle of nivolumab. The receptors come from a human donor with classical Hodgkin lymphoma.

The chain combines TRBV19 with TRBJ1-2; 7 bases match TRBD1. V was pared by 7 bases and J by 4 bases, with 9 bases of the junction left unmatched. CDR1 is LNHDA, CDR2 SQIVND, per germline (reference sequence). The CDR3 is 14 residues long. The CDR3 loop reads CASTQGGQFYGYTF. The CDR3 nucleotides are TGTGCCAGTACCCAAGGGGGACAGTTCTATGGCTACACCTTC.

The chain carries TRBV9 and TRBJ2-6; D is possibly TRBD1 (6 bases). Trimming removed 2 bases at V and 0 bases at J, with 21 bases between. This CDR3 spans 20 amino acids. Looked up from germline, CDR1 is SGDLS and CDR2 is YYNGEE. CDR3 sequence reads: CASSVAQGPLVFSGANVLTF. The CDR3, as DNA: TGTGCCAGCAGCGTGGCACAGGGCCCTTTAGTGTTCTCTGGGGCCAACGTCCTGACTTTC.

CDR3 sequence: CAWSVAGSWRVRSPLHF. The CDR3 DNA reads TGTGCCTGGAGTGTAGCGGGGTCTTGGCGGGTACGGTCACCCCTCCACTTT. The chain is built from TRBV30 and TRBJ1-6; D ambiguous. Germline V lookup: CDR1 GTSNPN, CDR2 SVGIG (reference sequence). The V end was cut by 0 bases, the J end by 10 bases, with 22 bases between. The CDR3 has 17 residues.

The gene calls are TRBV6-1 and TRBJ1-1, with D maybe TRBD1 (5 bases). This CDR3 spans 14 amino acids. Germline V gene lookup returns CDR1 MNHNS and CDR2 SASEGT. V lost 4 bases and J 5 bases, leaving 14 bases between the germline ends. CDR3 nucleotides: TGTGCCAGCAGTGCGGGGGGTCGGCGTACTGAAGCTTTCTTT. Its translation is CASSAGGRRTEAFF.

The chain couples TRBV19 to TRBJ1-1; the D is unclear. This CDR3 is 14 amino acids long. Trimming took off 4 bases at V and 3 bases at J, with 12 bases between the two ends. The V gene's germline CDR1 is LNHDA and CDR2 SQIVND (reference sequence). CDR3 DNA sequence: TGTGCCAGTAGTACGTCGACATTGTACACTGAAGCTTTCTTT. It is translated as CASSTSTLYTEAFF.

The V gene is TRBV29-1, the J gene TRBJ2-4; TRBD2 matches at 7 bases. This CDR3 has 13 amino acids. J lost 4 bases, V lost 6 bases, and 6 bases had no gene match. CDR1 is SQVTM and CDR2 is ANQGSEA in the germline V gene. CDR3: CSVGEGQKNIQYF. Here the CDR3 DNA reads TGCAGCGTGGGGGAGGGGCAAAAAAACATTCAGTACTTC.

This chain links TRBV27 with TRBJ1-2, with TRBD1 matching over 12 bases. CDR1 is MNHEY, CDR2 SMNVEV, per germline (reference sequence). Trimming took 1 base from V and 4 from J; bases not matched to a gene: 7. The CDR3 runs to 17 residues. DNA for the CDR3: TGTGCCAGCAGTTTATTTCTCCGGGGACAGGGGGCCTATGGCTACACCTTC. Protein product: CASSLFLRGQGAYGYTF.

The chain is built from TRBV7-6 and TRBJ2-7, with TRBD1 as a possible D gene (6 bases). The CDR3 is 13 amino acids. Germline V gives CDR1 SGHVS, CDR2 FNYEAQ. V was pared by 2 bases and J by 2 bases, with 7 bases between. As DNA, the CDR3 is TGTGCCAGCAGCTTACAGGGGCCCTACGAGCAGTACTTC. It specifies CASSLQGPYEQYF.

The rearrangement uses TRBV27 and TRBJ2-1; 8 bases agree with TRBD2. The trim removed 6 bases at V and 6 bases at J, leaving 7 bases unmatched. Looked up from germline, CDR1 is MNHEY and CDR2 is SMNVEV (reference sequence). The CDR3 length is 14 residues. CDR3: CASSLGLVGNEQFF. The DNA for the CDR3 is TGTGCCAGCAGCCTGGGACTAGTCGGCAATGAGCAGTTCTTC.

This chain connects TRBV27 to TRBJ2-1; D not certain. The V end was cut by 5 bases, the J end by 3 bases, with 11 bases between. The CDR3 loop spans 14 amino acids. Germline CDR1 is MNHEY and CDR2 is SMNVEV (reference sequence). The CDR3 loop reads CASSPTDLYNEQFF. Written as DNA, the CDR3 is TGTGCCAGCAGTCCGACCGATCTCTACAATGAGCAGTTCTTC.

V gene TRBV19 combines with J gene TRBJ2-7, with D unclear. The CDR3 totals 10 residues. Between the trimmed V and J ends, which lost 6 bases and 7 bases, there was a span of 7 bases. Germline V lookup: CDR1 LNHDA, CDR2 SQIVND (reference sequence). For the CDR3, the DNA is TGTGCCAGTAGGGTCTCGGAGCAGTACTTC. Its translation: CASRVSEQYF. Drawing the rest from reference TRBV19 and TRBJ2-7, the complete variable domain is DGGITQSPKYLFRKEGQNVTLSCEQNLNHDAMYWYRQDPGQGLRLIYYSQIVNDFQKGDIAEGYSVSREKKESFPLTVTSAQKNPTAFYLCASRVSEQYFGPGTRLTVT.

The chain links TRBV27 to TRBJ1-1; D is perhaps TRBD1 (5 bases). The germline V gene encodes CDR1 MNHEY and CDR2 SMNVEV (reference sequence). With 8 bases removed from V and 0 bases from J, the gap between germline ends came to 16 bases. The CDR3 totals 15 residues. This CDR3 reads CASGRPDTLNTEAFF. The DNA for the CDR3 is TGTGCCAGCGGGAGACCGGACACCCTGAACACTGAAGCTTTCTTT.

The V gene is TRBV5-5, the J gene TRBJ1-2; D uncertain. The V gene's germline CDR1 is SGHKS and CDR2 YYEKEE (reference sequence). This CDR3 has 13 amino acids. Trimming cost V 0 bases and J 4 bases, with 7 bases left between them. The CDR3 loop reads CASSLDSSYGYTF. The CDR3 DNA reads TGTGCCAGCAGCTTGGACAGTTCCTATGGCTACACCTTC. The variable domain in full, with the rest retrieved from reference TRBV5-5 and TRBJ1-2, is DAGVTQSPTHLIKTRGQQVTLRCSPISGHKSVSWYQQVLGQGPQFIFQYYEKEERGRGNFPDRFSARQFPNYSSELNVNALLLGDSALYLCASSLDSSYGYTFGSGTRLTVV.

This clone came up a few times. The genes are TRBV27 and TRBJ2-1, with TRBD2 identical over 7 bases. CDR3 length: 15 residues. Germline lookup yields CDR1 MNHEY and CDR2 SMNVEV (reference sequence). Trimming took 5 bases from V and 0 from J; bases not matched to a gene: 4. Here the CDR3 reads CASSTRESSYNEQFF. The CDR3 nucleotides are TGTGCCAGCAGTACGCGGGAGAGCTCCTACAATGAGCAGTTCTTC.

This clone turned up a few times. The chain couples TRBV30 to TRBJ2-1; D gene unclear. CDR1 and CDR2 (germline): GTSNPN, SVGIG (reference sequence). This CDR3 is 12 amino acids long. V lost 1 base to trimming and J lost 8 bases, with 9 bases between them. This CDR3 is CAWSGSRDEQFF. Written as DNA, the CDR3 is TGTGCCTGGAGTGGATCCCGCGATGAGCAGTTCTTC.

The chain recombines TRBV4-3 with TRBJ2-4; 10 bases align to TRBD2. Germline CDR1 LGHNA, CDR2 YSLEER. The CDR3 totals 19 residues. V lost 0 bases and J lost 5; bases outside the gene matches: 13. CDR3 in amino acids: CASSQEAGIGLAEENIQYF. CDR3 sequence (DNA): TGCGCCAGCAGCCAAGAAGCAGGGATTGGACTAGCGGAGGAAAACATTCAGTACTTC.

V usage is TRBV10-3 and J usage is TRBJ1-6; 7 bases align to TRBD1. Trimming cost V 6 bases and J 10 bases; bases outside gene matches: 9. Germline V gene sequence: CDR1 ENHRY, CDR2 SYGVKD. CDR3 length: 14 residues. This CDR3 reads CAISVTGEVSPLHF. The CDR3 DNA reads TGTGCCATCAGCGTCACAGGGGAAGTCTCACCCCTCCACTTT.

The chain combines TRBV7-9 with TRBJ2-1; 9 positions match TRBD2. V trimming: 1 base; J trimming: 4 bases; junction bases outside the gene matches: 5. This CDR3 contains 16 residues. CDR1 is SEHNR and CDR2 is FQNEAQ in the germline V gene (reference sequence). For the CDR3, the DNA is TGTGCCAGCAGCTTAGGTGGACTAGCGCCTTACAATGAGCAGTTCTTC. Encoded protein: CASSLGGLAPYNEQFF.

J is TRBJ1-2 and V is TRBV6-1; D ambiguous. The germline V gene encodes CDR1 MNHNS and CDR2 SASEGT. CDR3 size: 14 residues. The V gene lost 7 bases and the J gene lost 5 bases, with 17 bases spanning the gap. The CDR3 coding sequence is TGTGCCAGCAACGTTCGGACGCTAAATTATGGCTACACCTTC. Its protein is CASNVRTLNYGYTF.

The chain has TRBV12-5 and TRBJ2-1; no reliable D call. CDR1 LGHNT and CDR2 FRNRAP come from the germline V gene. The CDR3 totals 13 residues. The V end lost 3 bases, the J end lost 6 bases, and 9 bases lay between the germline ends. DNA of the CDR3: TGTGCTAGTGGTTTAGGGCTGTTCAATGAGCAGTTCTTC. Amino acids: CASGLGLFNEQFF.